This T cell receptor beta chain was recorded in a study of blood T cell repertoires in COVID-19. Study in general: T cells, B-cell-depleted T cells, or PBMCs supplied cDNA or gDNA.

As originally analysed: The authors estimated nucleated cell counts from reference gene primer amplification. Profiling relied on immunoSEQ multiplex PCR, and the TCRdb table lists in-frame clones only, not all of them. V and J calls and clone size are given by that table; D and trimming were obtained from the DNA. The sample contains over 150,000 clones, over 65% of which appear only once. Per the germline V gene, CDR1 is LGHDT and CDR2 is YNNKEL (reference sequence). The trim removed 1 base at V and 2 bases at J, leaving 10 bases unmatched. The CDR3 runs to 17 residues. The rearrangement uses TRBV3-1 (or the pseudogene TRBV3-2) and TRBJ1-1; 7 bases line up with TRBD1. This TCR derives from a man aged 55 to 70 with acute or convalescent COVID-19. What was sequenced was peripheral blood. Here the CDR3 DNA reads TGTGCCAGCAGCCAAGGGACAGTCGGGACAGCCAACACTGAAGCTTTCTTT. It encodes CASSQGTVGTANTEAFF.